This TCR beta chain appears in the sequencing data of a study of blood T cell repertoires in COVID-19. Study-level background: Whether acute or convalescent, the COVID-19 samples came from the United States, Italy and Spain. From T cells, B-cell-depleted T cells, or PBMCs came the material, which was cDNA or gDNA.

Per germline, CDR1 LNHDA and CDR2 SQIVND (reference sequence). Trimming shortened V by 10 bases and J by 0 bases, and 21 bases separated the two germline ends. The CDR3 sequence is 16 residues long. As originally analysed: Amplification of reference gene primers provided the estimated nucleated cell counts. The assay was immunoSEQ multiplex PCR, and TCRdb's table has in-frame clones only and misses some. V, J and clone size reflect that table, while D and trimming were determined from the DNA. Of 120,000 or so clones listed, roughly 69% are singletons. The specimen sequenced was peripheral blood. The source of this sequence is a woman aged 70-85 years with acute or convalescent COVID-19. The chain recombines TRBV19 with TRBJ2-5, with TRBD2 as a possible D gene (5 bases). Written as DNA, the CDR3 is TGTGCCACCAAGGGAATCAGTCTCGGGGACCAAGAGACCCAGTACTTC. Translated: CATKGISLGDQETQYF.